Listed below are T cell receptor beta chains from one sample, sequenced in a study of graft-versus-host responses after intestinal transplantation. These TCRs' antigens remain unknown. Libraries were prepared by immunoSEQ multiplex PCR; TCRdb keeps only in-frame clonotypes and omits some of them. Of under 100,000 clones detected, approximately 92% appear once; the ten largest clones hold 1.1%. Sequenced material: unstimulated CD8+ T cells sorted from spleen or lymph node cells, taken before transplant. Every receptor here comes from a human donor who was the organ donor for an intestinal transplant. CDR3s include the opening cysteine and the closing phenylalanine or tryptophan. A D gene is named only where the DNA matches it firmly. Only some rows state a clone size, as once, few, many or a class for expanded clones.

size: -
V: TRBV13
J: TRBJ1-5
D: -
DNA: TGTGCCAGCAGCTTAGGTGGACTCGGGCAGCCCCAGCATTTT
CDR3: CASSLGGLGQPQHF

size: -
V: TRBV6-6
J: TRBJ2-3
D: TRBD2
DNA: TGTGCCAGCGGTAGCGGGGGTTACACAGATACGCAGTATTTT
CDR3: CASGSGGYTDTQYF

size: -
V: TRBV28
J: TRBJ2-1
D: TRBD2
DNA: TGTGCCAGCTTATCCCTTCGGGCTAGCGGGAGTGATGAGCAGTTCTTC
CDR3: CASLSLRASGSDEQFF

size: -
V: TRBV7-9
J: TRBJ1-4
D: -
DNA: TGTGCCAGCAGCTCCCAGGGGCGGGGGGAAAAACTGTTTTTT
CDR3: CASSSQGRGEKLFF

size: -
V: TRBV7-9
J: TRBJ2-5
D: -
DNA: TGTGCCAGCAGCTTGGGCAGGGGACAAGAGACCCAGTACTTC
CDR3: CASSLGRGQETQYF

size: -
V: TRBV6-5
J: TRBJ2-2
D: -
DNA: TGTGCCAGCAGTTTTGGACAGCTCACCGGGGAGCTGTTTTTT
CDR3: CASSFGQLTGELFF

size: once
V: TRBV11-2
J: TRBJ2-2
D: TRBD1
DNA: TGTGCCAGCAGCCCGACAGGGGGGCGCACCGGGGAGCTGTTTTTT
CDR3: CASSPTGGRTGELFF

size: -
V: TRBV5-8
J: TRBJ2-7
D: -
DNA: TGTGCCAGCAGCGGGGTGGTGGAGGCGGACCCACCCGCATTGTTCGAGCAGTACTTC
CDR3: CASSGVVEADPPALFEQYF

size: few
V: TRBV29-1
J: TRBJ1-2
D: -
DNA: TGCAGCGTTGAAAGTGAGGGAGAACGGGGCTACACCTTC
CDR3: CSVESEGERGYTF

size: -
V: TRBV4-1
J: TRBJ2-2
D: -
DNA: TGCGCCAGCAGCTTCTCCGGCGGGGTTAACACCGGGGAGCTGTTTTTT
CDR3: CASSFSGGVNTGELFF

size: -
V: TRBV13
J: TRBJ1-2
D: -
DNA: TGTGCCAGCAGCTCAATCGGCAGGGCTAACTATGGCTACACCTTC
CDR3: CASSSIGRANYGYTF

size: -
V: TRBV15
J: TRBJ2-5
D: -
DNA: TGTGCCACCAGCTCCAGGGGGGACGAAGAGACCCAGTACTTC
CDR3: CATSSRGDEETQYF

size: -
V: TRBV7-8
J: TRBJ2-5
D: TRBD2
DNA: TGTGCCAGCAGCTTAGTTCTAGCGGGGGGCTACCAAGAGACCCAGTACTTC
CDR3: CASSLVLAGGYQETQYF

size: many
V: TRBV7-7
J: TRBJ2-5
D: -
DNA: TGTGCTAGCAGCTCGACCCGGGGGGAGACCCAGTACTTC
CDR3: CASSSTRGETQYF

size: -
V: TRBV19
J: TRBJ2-1
D: -
DNA: TGTGCCAGTAGTATGACCGGGAACTACAATGAGCAGTTCTTC
CDR3: CASSMTGNYNEQFF

size: once
V: TRBV11-2
J: TRBJ2-1
D: -
DNA: TGTGCCAGCAGCTTAGTGCTGGAGGAGCAGTTCTTC
CDR3: CASSLVLEEQFF

size: -
V: TRBV4-3
J: TRBJ2-6
D: -
DNA: TGCGCCAGCAGCCCGGGACAAGCAGGGGCCAACGTCCTGACTTTC
CDR3: CASSPGQAGANVLTF

size: -
V: TRBV28
J: TRBJ1-4
D: TRBD1
DNA: TGTGCCAGCAGCCCAAAGGGACAGGGGGCGAGAGATGAAAAACTGTTTTTT
CDR3: CASSPKGQGARDEKLFF

size: once
V: TRBV7-6
J: TRBJ1-4
D: TRBD1
DNA: TGTGCCAGCAGCCAGAGGGGGACAGCCCGAAATGAAAAACTGTTTTTT
CDR3: CASSQRGTARNEKLFF

size: -
V: TRBV28
J: TRBJ2-7
D: -
DNA: TGTGCCAGCAGTTTAGGCGGTAGGGGCTACGAGCAGTACTTC
CDR3: CASSLGGRGYEQYF

size: -
V: TRBV28
J: TRBJ2-4
D: TRBD2
DNA: TGTGCCAGCAGTCACCGGCGGGAGCTACAGTACTTC
CDR3: CASSHRRELQYF

size: -
V: TRBV7-9
J: TRBJ1-1
D: -
DNA: TGTGCCAGCAGCTCGACAGGTGCTGAAGCTTTCTTT
CDR3: CASSSTGAEAFF

size: once
V: TRBV5-4
J: TRBJ2-1
D: -
DNA: TGTGCCAGCAGCTCTTACAATGAGCAGTTCTTC
CDR3: CASSSYNEQFF

size: -
V: TRBV9
J: TRBJ2-7
D: TRBD2
DNA: TGTGCCAGCAGCGGTGGACTAGGGTACGAGCAGTACTTC
CDR3: CASSGGLGYEQYF

size: -
V: TRBV4-3
J: TRBJ2-5
D: TRBD1
DNA: TGCGCCAGCAGCCAAGACGGGTGGGCAGGGGGTGACCAAGAGACCCAGTACTTC
CDR3: CASSQDGWAGGDQETQYF

size: -
V: TRBV6-5
J: TRBJ1-1
D: -
DNA: TGTGCCAGCAGCCGACGGTGGCGTCGGGGGACTGAAGCTTTCTTT
CDR3: CASSRRWRRGTEAFF

size: -
V: TRBV7-3
J: TRBJ1-1
D: TRBD1
DNA: TGTGCCAGCAGCCCAGGACAGGGGCGAGACACTGAAGCTTTCTTT
CDR3: CASSPGQGRDTEAFF

size: -
V: TRBV9
J: TRBJ1-3
D: -
DNA: TGTGCCAGCAGCGGACGGGGTGTTTCTGGAAACACCATATATTTT
CDR3: CASSGRGVSGNTIYF

size: -
V: TRBV19
J: TRBJ2-7
D: -
DNA: TGTGCCAGTAAGCCGGCAGGGTCCTACGAGCAGTACTTC
CDR3: CASKPAGSYEQYF

size: -
V: TRBV13
J: TRBJ2-7
D: TRBD1
DNA: TGTGCCAGCAGCTCCATGACAGGGGTAGGCAAGCAGTACTTC
CDR3: CASSSMTGVGKQYF

size: -
V: TRBV11-3
J: TRBJ2-1
D: TRBD2
DNA: TGTGCCAGCAGCTTTCGGACTAGCGGTCTCTACAATGAGCAGTTCTTC
CDR3: CASSFRTSGLYNEQFF

size: -
V: TRBV27
J: TRBJ2-7
D: -
DNA: TGTGCCAGCAGTTTATATGGCCCCTGGCTAGGAGCCTACGAGCAGTACTTC
CDR3: CASSLYGPWLGAYEQYF

size: once
V: TRBV29-1
J: TRBJ2-7
D: -
DNA: TGCAGCGTTGGCCAGGGGTCGGGCTCCTACGAGCAGTACTTC
CDR3: CSVGQGSGSYEQYF

size: -
V: TRBV6-4
J: TRBJ2-3
D: TRBD2
DNA: TGTGCCAGCAGTGATGGGACTAGCGGCACAGATACGCAGTATTTT
CDR3: CASSDGTSGTDTQYF